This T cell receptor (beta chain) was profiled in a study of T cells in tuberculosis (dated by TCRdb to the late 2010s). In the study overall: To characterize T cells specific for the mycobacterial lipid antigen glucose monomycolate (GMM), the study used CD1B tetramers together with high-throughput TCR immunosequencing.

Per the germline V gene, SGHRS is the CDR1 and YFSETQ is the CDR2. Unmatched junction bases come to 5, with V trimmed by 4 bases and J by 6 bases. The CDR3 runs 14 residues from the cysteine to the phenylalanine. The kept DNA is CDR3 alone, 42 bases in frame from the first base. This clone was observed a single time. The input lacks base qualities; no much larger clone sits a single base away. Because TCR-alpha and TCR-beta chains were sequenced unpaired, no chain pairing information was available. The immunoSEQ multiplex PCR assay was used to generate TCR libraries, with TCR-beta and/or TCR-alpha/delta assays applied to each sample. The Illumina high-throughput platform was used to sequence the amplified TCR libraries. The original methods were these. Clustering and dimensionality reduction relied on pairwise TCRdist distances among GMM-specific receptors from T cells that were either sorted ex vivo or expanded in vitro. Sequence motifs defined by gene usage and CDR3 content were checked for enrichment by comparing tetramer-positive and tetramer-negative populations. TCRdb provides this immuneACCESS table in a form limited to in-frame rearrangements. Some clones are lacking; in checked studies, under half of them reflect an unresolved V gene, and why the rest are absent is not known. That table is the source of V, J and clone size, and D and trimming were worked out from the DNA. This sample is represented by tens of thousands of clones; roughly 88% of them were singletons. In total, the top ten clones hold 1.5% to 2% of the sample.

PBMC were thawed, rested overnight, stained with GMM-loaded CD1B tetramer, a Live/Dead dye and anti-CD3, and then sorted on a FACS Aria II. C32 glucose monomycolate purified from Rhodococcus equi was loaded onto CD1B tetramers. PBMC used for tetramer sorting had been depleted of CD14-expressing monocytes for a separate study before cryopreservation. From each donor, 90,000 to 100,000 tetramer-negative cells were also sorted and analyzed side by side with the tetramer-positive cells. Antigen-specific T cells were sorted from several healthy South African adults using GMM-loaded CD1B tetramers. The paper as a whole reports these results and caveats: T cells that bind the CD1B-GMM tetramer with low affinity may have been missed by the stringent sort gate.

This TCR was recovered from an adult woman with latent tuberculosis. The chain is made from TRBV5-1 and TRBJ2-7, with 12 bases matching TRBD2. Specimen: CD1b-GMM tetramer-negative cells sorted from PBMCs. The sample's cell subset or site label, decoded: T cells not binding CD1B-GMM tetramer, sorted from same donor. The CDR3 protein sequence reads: CASSNLAGGLEQYF. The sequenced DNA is TGCGCCAGCAGCAATCTAGCGGGGGGGCTCGAGCAGTACTTC.